This T cell receptor (beta chain) was obtained from a study of blood T cell repertoires in COVID-19. The overall study: Sites in the United States, Italy and Spain provided acute and convalescent COVID-19 samples. Sample material is recorded as cDNA or gDNA derived from T cells, B-cell-depleted T cells, or PBMCs.

This table comes from immunoSEQ multiplex PCR, and its TCRdb copy is limited to in-frame clones, with some not included. This sample has about 210,000 clones, with 80% found just once. Enrolled through a virtual design, the participants were between 18 and 89 years of age and came from approximately 25 US areas. Germline V CDR1 and CDR2: MNHEY, SVGAGI. The CDR3 runs 12 residues. V lost 8 bases, J lost 6 bases, and 11 bases lay in between. The chain uses TRBV6-5 and TRBJ1-5; weak D call: TRBD1 (5 bases). The sequencing input was PBMCs or T cells enriched from blood (not recorded which). The sequence was collected from a man in his thirties or forties with acute COVID-19. The CDR3 DNA reads as TGTGCCAGCGGGGGGATGGGTCAGCCCCAGCATTTT. It codes for CASGGMGQPQHF.